This T cell receptor (beta chain) is drawn from a study of control samples from healthy donors and cancer patients (dated by TCRdb to the early 2020s). Trimming removed 2 bases from V and 0 bases from J, leaving 8 bases between the germline ends. Via the germline V gene (reference sequence), CDR1 is PRHDT and CDR2 FYEKMQ. The CDR3 measures 15 amino acids from cysteine to phenylalanine. Only the CDR3 DNA stays, 45 bases, in frame from base 1. A note on this clone: Its recognized antigen is unknown. No base-level quality is on record; no much larger clone is a single base apart.

The receptor library was made with the immunoSEQ multiplex PCR assay. The immuneACCESS repertoire file appears here via TCRdb, limited to in-frame rearrangements. These files lack a portion of the clones; in checked studies, under half of the deficit traces to unresolved V genes, and the cause of the others is not known. The sample table shows around 71,000 clones, and more than 70% are seen once. The top ten hold 2% to 2.5% of the sample. The TCR comes from a woman aged 50 to 65 with head and neck cancer. The V gene is TRBV13 and the J gene is TRBJ1-3; the D segment cannot be called with confidence. Specimen: PBMCs. The CDR3 protein sequence reads: CASSLRLSSGNTIYF. The nucleotide sequence reads TGTGCCAGCAGCTTAAGGCTGAGCTCTGGAAACACCATATATTTT.